This TCR beta chain was captured by sequencing in a study of blood T cells in healthy people across ages. It was with a sample-barcoded 5' primer and a J-beta primer mix that a second PCR of about 6 to 12 cycles was run. MiXCR, run by TCRdb on the 5' RACE reads, gives a single entry per CDR3 protein. The table has under 800,000 distinct CDR3 sequences, over 20% seen once. Germline V gene sequence: CDR1 MDHEN, CDR2 SYDVKM. Deletions cut 6 bases from V and 4 bases from J, with 13 bases between. The CDR3 totals 15 residues. This clonotype was seen only a few times. This clonotype was obtained from a man between 65 and 80 years old in good health. This chain connects TRBV28 to TRBJ1-6, with a possible D match to TRBD1 (6 bases). The sample was blood. The CDR3 nucleotides are TGTGCCAGCAGCCACGGACAGACATATAATTCACCCCTCCACTTT. Its translation: CASSHGQTYNSPLHF.